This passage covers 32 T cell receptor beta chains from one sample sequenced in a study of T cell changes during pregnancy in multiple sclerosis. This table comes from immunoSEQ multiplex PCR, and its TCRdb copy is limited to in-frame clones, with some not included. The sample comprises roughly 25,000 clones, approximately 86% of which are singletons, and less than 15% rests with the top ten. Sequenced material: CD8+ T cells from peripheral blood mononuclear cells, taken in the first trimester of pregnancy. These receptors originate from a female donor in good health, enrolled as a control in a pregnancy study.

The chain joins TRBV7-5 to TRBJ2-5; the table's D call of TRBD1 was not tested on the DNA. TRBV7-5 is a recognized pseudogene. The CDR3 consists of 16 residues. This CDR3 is CVRSLARLQGAWEQYF. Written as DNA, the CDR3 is TGTGTCAGAAGCTTAGCGAGGCTACAGGGGGCGTGGGAGCAGTACTTC.

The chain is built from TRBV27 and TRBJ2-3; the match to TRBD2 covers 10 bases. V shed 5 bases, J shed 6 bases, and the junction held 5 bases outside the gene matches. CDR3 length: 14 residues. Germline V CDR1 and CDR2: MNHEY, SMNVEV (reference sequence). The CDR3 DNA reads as TGTGCCAGCAGTAGCGGGGGGGCATATGATACGCAGTATTTT. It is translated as CASSSGGAYDTQYF.

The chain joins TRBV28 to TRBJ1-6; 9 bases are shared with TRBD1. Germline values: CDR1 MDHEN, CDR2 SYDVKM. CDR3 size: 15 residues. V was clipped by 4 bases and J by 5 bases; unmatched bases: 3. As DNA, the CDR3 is TGTGCCAGCAGTTCGGGACAGGGCGATAATTCACCCCTCCACTTT. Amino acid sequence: CASSSGQGDNSPLHF. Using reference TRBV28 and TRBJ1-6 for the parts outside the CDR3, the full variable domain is DVKVTQSSRYLVKRTGEKVFLECVQDMDHENMFWYRQDPGLGLRLIYFSYDVKMKEKGDIPEGYSVSREKKERFSLILESASTNQTSMYLCASSSGQGDNSPLHFGNGTRLTVT.

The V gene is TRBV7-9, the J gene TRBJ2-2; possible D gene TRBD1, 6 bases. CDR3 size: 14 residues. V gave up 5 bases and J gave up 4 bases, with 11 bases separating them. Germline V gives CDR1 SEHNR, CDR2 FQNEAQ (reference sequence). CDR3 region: CASSPDRSTGELFF. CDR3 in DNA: TGTGCCAGCAGCCCCGACAGGTCCACCGGGGAGCTGTTTTTT.

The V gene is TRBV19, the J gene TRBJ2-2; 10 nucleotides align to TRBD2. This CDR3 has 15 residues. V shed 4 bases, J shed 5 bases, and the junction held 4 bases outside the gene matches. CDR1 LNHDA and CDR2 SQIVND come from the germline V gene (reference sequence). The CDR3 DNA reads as TGTGCCAGTAGTACTAGCGGGAGTAGGACCGGGGAGCTGTTTTTT. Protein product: CASSTSGSRTGELFF. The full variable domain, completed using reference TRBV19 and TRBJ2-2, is DGGITQSPKYLFRKEGQNVTLSCEQNLNHDAMYWYRQDPGQGLRLIYYSQIVNDFQKGDIAEGYSVSREKKESFPLTVTSAQKNPTAFYLCASSTSGSRTGELFFGEGSRLTVL.

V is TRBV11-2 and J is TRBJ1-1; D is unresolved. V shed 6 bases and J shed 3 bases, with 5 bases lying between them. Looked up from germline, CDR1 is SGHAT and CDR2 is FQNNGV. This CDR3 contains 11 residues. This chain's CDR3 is CASRQDTEAFF. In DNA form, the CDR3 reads TGTGCCAGCAGACAAGACACTGAAGCTTTCTTT. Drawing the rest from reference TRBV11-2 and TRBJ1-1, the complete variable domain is EAGVAQSPRYKIIEKRQSVAFWCNPISGHATLYWYQQILGQGPKLLIQFQNNGVVDDSQLPKDRFSAERLKGVDSTLKIQPAKLEDSAVYLCASRQDTEAFFGQGTRLTVV.

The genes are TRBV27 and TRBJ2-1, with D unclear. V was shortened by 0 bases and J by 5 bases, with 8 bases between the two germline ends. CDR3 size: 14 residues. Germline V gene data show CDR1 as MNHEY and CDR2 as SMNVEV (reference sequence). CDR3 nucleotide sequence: TGTGCCAGCAGTTTATCGGGCCCACACAATGAGCAGTTCTTC. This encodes CASSLSGPHNEQFF.

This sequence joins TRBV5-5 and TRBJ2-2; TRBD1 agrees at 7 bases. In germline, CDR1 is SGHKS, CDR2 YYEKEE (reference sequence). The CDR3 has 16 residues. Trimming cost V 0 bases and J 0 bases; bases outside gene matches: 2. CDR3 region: CASSLAGTANTGELFF. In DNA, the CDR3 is TGTGCCAGCAGCTTGGCCGGGACAGCGAACACCGGGGAGCTGTTTTTT. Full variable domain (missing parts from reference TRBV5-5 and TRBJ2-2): DAGVTQSPTHLIKTRGQQVTLRCSPISGHKSVSWYQQVLGQGPQFIFQYYEKEERGRGNFPDRFSARQFPNYSSELNVNALLLGDSALYLCASSLAGTANTGELFFGEGSRLTVL.

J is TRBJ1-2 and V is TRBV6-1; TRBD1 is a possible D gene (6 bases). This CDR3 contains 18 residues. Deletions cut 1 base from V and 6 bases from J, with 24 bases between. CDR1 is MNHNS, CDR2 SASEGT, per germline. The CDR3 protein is CASSEGARGYGQLNGYTF. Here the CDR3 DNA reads TGTGCCAGCAGTGAAGGGGCCAGGGGATATGGACAACTTAATGGCTACACCTTC.

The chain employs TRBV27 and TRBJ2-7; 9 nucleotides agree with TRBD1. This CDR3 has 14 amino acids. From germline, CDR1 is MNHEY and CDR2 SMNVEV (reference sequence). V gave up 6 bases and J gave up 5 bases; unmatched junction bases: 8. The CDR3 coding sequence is TGTGCCAGCAGGCTCGGGACAGGGCCCAACGAGCAGTACTTC. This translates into CASRLGTGPNEQYF.

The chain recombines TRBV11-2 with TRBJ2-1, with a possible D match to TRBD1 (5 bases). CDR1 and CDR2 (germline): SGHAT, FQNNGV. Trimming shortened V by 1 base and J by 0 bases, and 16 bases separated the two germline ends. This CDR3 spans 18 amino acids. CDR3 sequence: CASSLAPQQVSSYNEQFF. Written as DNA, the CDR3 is TGTGCCAGCAGCTTAGCCCCTCAACAGGTCAGCTCCTACAATGAGCAGTTCTTC.

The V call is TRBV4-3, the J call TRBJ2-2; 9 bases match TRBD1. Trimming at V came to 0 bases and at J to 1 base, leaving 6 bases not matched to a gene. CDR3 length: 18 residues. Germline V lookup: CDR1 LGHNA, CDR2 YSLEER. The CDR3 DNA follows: TGCGCCAGCAGCCAAGAAATCACAGGGGGCCTGAACACCGGGGAGCTGTTTTTT. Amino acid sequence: CASSQEITGGLNTGELFF.

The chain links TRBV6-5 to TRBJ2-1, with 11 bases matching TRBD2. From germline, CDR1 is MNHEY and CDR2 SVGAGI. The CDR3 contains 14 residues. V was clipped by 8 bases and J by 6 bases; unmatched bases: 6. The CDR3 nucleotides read TGTGCCAGCGGCTGGACTAGCGGGCGCAATGAGCAGTTCTTC. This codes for CASGWTSGRNEQFF.

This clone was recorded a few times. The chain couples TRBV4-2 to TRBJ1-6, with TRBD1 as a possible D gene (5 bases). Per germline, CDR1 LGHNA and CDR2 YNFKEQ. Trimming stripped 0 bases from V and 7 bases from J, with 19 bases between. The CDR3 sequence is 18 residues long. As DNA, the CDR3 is TGTGCCAGCAGCCAAGATAGCATATCGACCTCAGGGAATTCACCCCTCCACTTT. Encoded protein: CASSQDSISTSGNSPLHF.

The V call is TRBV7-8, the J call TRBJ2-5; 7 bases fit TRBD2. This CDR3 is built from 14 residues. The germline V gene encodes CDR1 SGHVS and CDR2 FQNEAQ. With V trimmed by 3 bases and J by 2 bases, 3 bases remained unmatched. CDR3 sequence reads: CASSFRTSQETQYF. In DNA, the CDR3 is TGTGCCAGCAGCTTCCGGACTAGTCAAGAGACCCAGTACTTC.

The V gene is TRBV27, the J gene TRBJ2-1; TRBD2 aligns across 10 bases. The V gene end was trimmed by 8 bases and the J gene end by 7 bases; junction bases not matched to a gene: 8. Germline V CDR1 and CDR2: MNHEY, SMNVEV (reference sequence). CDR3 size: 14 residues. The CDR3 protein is CASRILAGGNEQFF. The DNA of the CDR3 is TGTGCCAGCCGCATTTTAGCGGGAGGAAATGAGCAGTTCTTC.

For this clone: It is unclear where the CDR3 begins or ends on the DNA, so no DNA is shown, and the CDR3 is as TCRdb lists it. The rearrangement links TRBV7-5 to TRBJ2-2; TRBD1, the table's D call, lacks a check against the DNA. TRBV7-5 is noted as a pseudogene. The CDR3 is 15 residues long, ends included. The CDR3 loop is CASWGTGTQTGELFF.

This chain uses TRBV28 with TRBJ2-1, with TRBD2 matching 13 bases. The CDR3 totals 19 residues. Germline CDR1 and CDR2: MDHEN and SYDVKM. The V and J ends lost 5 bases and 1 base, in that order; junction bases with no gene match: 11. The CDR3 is CASSPYGGLAGVSYNEQFF. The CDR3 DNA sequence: TGTGCCAGCAGTCCCTACGGAGGACTAGCGGGAGTGTCCTACAATGAGCAGTTCTTC.

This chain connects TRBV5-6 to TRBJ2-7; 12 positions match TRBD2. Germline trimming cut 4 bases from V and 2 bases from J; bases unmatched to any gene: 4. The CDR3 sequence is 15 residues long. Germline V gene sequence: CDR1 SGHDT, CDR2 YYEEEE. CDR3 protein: CASSPRTSGTYEQYF. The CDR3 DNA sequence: TGTGCCAGCAGCCCTAGGACTAGCGGGACCTACGAGCAGTACTTC.

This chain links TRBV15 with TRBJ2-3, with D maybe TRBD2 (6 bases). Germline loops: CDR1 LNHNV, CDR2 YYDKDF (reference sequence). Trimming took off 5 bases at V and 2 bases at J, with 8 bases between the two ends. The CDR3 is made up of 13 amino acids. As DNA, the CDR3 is TGTGCCACCAGCGGGGACTCCACAGATACGCAGTATTTT. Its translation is CATSGDSTDTQYF.

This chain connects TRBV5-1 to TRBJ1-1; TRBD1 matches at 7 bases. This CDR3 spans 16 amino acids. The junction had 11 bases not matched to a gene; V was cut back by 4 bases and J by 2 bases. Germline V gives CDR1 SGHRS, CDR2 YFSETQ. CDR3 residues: CASSPYRGHLNTEAFF. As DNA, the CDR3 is TGCGCCAGCAGCCCTTACAGGGGCCACCTTAACACTGAAGCTTTCTTT.

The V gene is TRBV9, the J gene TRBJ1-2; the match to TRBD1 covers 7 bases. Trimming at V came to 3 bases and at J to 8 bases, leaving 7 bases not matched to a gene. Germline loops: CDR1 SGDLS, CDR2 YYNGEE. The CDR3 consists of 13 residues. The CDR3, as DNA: TGTGCCAGCAGCGGGCAGGGGGGTGAGGGCTACACCTTC. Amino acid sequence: CASSGQGGEGYTF. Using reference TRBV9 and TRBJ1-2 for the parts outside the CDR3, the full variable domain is DSGVTQTPKHLITATGQRVTLRCSPRSGDLSVYWYQQSLDQGLQFLIQYYNGEERAKGNILERFSAQQFPDLHSELNLSSLELGDSALYFCASSGQGGEGYTFGSGTRLTVV.

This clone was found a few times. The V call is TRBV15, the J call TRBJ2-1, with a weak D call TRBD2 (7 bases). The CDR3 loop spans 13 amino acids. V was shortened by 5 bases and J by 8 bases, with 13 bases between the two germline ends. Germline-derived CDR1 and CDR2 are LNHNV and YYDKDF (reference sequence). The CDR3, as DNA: TGTGCCACCAGCTCAAGAGGGGGGGATGAGCAGTTCTTC. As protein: CATSSRGGDEQFF.

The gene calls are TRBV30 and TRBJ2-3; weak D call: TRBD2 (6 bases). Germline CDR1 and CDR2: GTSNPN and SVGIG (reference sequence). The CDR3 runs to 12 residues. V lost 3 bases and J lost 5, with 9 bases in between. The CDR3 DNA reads TGTGCCTGGAGCCCGGGAGAAGATACGCAGTATTTT. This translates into CAWSPGEDTQYF.

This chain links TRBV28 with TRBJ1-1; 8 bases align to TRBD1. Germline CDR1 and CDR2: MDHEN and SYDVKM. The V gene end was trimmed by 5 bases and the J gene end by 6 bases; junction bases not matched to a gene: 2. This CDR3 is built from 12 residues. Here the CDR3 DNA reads TGTGCCAGCAGTGCAGGGGGCGCTGAAGCTTTCTTT. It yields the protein CASSAGGAEAFF.

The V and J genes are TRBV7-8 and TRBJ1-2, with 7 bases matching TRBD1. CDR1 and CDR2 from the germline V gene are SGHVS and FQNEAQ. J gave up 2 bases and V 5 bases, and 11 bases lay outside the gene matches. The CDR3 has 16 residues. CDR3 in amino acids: CASSPVPGQRNYGYTF. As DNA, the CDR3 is TGTGCCAGCAGCCCTGTCCCGGGACAGAGAAACTATGGCTACACCTTC.

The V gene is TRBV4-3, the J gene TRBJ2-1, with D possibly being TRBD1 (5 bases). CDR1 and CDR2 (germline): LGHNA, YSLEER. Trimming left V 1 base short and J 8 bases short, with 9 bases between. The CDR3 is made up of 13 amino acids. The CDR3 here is CASSQGARDEQFF. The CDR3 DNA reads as TGCGCCAGCAGCCAAGGGGCCAGGGATGAGCAGTTCTTC.

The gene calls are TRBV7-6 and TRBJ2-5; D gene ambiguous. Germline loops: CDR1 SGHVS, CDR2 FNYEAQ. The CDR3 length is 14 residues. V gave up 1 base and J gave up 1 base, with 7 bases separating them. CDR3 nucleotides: TGTGCCAGCAGCTTAGGTGCGGCCCAAGAGACCCAGTACTTC. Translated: CASSLGAAQETQYF.

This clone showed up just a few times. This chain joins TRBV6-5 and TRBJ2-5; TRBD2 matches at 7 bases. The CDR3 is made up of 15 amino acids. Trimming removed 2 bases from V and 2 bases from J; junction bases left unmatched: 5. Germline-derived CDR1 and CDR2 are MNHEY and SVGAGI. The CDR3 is CASSYSWGGQETQYF. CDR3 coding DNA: TGTGCCAGCAGTTACAGCTGGGGGGGACAAGAGACCCAGTACTTC.

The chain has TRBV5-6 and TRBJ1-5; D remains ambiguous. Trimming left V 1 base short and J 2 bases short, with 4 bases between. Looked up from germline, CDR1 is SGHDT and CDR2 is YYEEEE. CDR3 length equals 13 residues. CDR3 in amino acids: CASSLQGNQPQHF. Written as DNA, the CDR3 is TGTGCCAGCAGCTTGCAGGGCAATCAGCCCCAGCATTTT.

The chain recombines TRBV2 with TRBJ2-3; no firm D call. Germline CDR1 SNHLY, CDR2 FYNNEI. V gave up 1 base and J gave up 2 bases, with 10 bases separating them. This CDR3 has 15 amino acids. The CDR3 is CASSEGRLNTDTQYF. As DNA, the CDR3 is TGTGCCAGCAGTGAAGGGAGACTCAACACAGATACGCAGTATTTT.

CDR3 region: CSVFHNTEAFF. In DNA, the CDR3 is TGCAGCGTGTTTCATAACACTGAAGCTTTCTTT. The gene calls are TRBV29-1 and TRBJ1-1; D unclear. The germline V gene encodes CDR1 SQVTM and CDR2 ANQGSEA. This CDR3 contains 11 residues. V gave up 6 bases and J gave up 2 bases, with 7 bases separating them. Based on the CDR3 plus reference TRBV29-1 and TRBJ1-1, the full variable domain is SAVISQKPSRDICQRGTSLTIQCQVDSQVTMMFWYRQQPGQSLTLIATANQGSEATYESGFVIDKFPISRPNLTFSTLTVSNMSPEDSSIYLCSVFHNTEAFFGQGTRLTVV.